This TCR beta chain appears in the sequencing data of a study of CD8 T cells in Susac syndrome. The germline V and J ends were trimmed by 0 bases and 7 bases, with 10 bases remaining between them. The CDR3 is 12 amino acids. Germline V lookup: CDR1 GTSNPN, CDR2 SVGIG (reference sequence). Reverse transcription used roughly 0.45 to 1 ug RNA and random hexamers. Across 54 Vbeta and 13 Jbeta, TCR beta CDR3 was amplified with immunoSEQ multiplex PCR. TCRdb used MiXCR to reprocess the immunoSEQ multiplex PCR reads, holding one entry per CDR3 protein. The table shows over 100,000 distinct CDR3 sequences, with nearly 96% occurring only once.

The specimen sequenced was CD4+ T cells from PBMCs. This receptor was obtained from a human donor with Susac syndrome. This rearrangement joins TRBV30 to TRBJ2-7; D is perhaps TRBD1 (6 bases). CDR3 coding DNA: TGTGCCTGGAGTGTTGGGGGCTGGGAGCAGTACTTC. It translates to CAWSVGGWEQYF. Combining the CDR3 with reference TRBV30 and TRBJ2-7 gives the whole variable domain SQTIHQWPATLVQPVGSPLSLECTVEGTSNPNLYWYRQAAGRGLQLLFYSVGIGQISSEVPQNLSASRPQDRQFILSSKKLLLSDSGFYLCAWSVGGWEQYFGPGTRLTVT.